This TCR beta chain was captured by sequencing in a study of cytomegalovirus exposure and HLA in healthy donors. Study-wide points: Across donors, presence/absence analyses took sequencing depth to be roughly uniform.

Primers: 60 Vbeta forward and 13 Jbeta reverse. TCRdb's copy holds only in-frame clones and misses some; the assay was immunoSEQ multiplex PCR. The table lists over 110,000 clones, roughly 78% of them singletons. Concerning this clone: Antigen: not known.

CDR3 size: 14 residues. The V gene's germline CDR1 is SGHTA and CDR2 FQGTGA. The V end was cut by 3 bases, the J end by 8 bases, with 13 bases between. The receptor comes from a female donor in good health and CMV-seronegative. The chain uses TRBV7-3 and TRBJ2-2; tentative D call: TRBD2 (5 bases). Sequencing used PBMCs. In nucleotides, the CDR3 is TGTGCCAGCAGCTTTCTAGTCTCGGGGGGGGAGCTGTTTTTT. Translating it yields CASSFLVSGGELFF.